Shown below are 21 T cell receptor beta chains from a single sample sequenced in a study of cytomegalovirus exposure and HLA in healthy donors. In the PCR, 60 Vbeta and 13 Jbeta primers were used. Produced via immunoSEQ multiplex PCR; TCRdb's table is partial and in-frame only. This table holds 200,000 to 250,000 clones, 75% to 85% found once. The sample taken for sequencing was PBMCs. The receptor source for this set is an older woman in good health and CMV-seropositive.

About this clone: Additional DNA sequences in this sample encode the identical CDR3. The rearrangement links TRBV6-6 to TRBJ1-5; unclear D gene. CDR3 length: 13 residues. From germline, CDR1 is MNHNY and CDR2 SVGAGI (reference sequence). V lost 5 bases and J lost 1, with 6 bases in between. For the CDR3, the DNA is TGTGCCAGCAGTGGCCTGAGCAATCAGCCCCAGCATTTT. Translated: CASSGLSNQPQHF.

The chain uses TRBV4-1 and TRBJ1-4; D is perhaps TRBD1 (5 bases). The CDR3 has 17 amino acids. The V end was cut by 2 bases, the J end by 6 bases, with 19 bases between. CDR1 and CDR2 (germline): MGHRA, YSYEKL. CDR3 protein: CASSQRVLRRGDEKLFF. Written as DNA, the CDR3 is TGCGCCAGCAGCCAAAGGGTTTTAAGAAGGGGTGATGAAAAACTGTTTTTT.

The chain has TRBV28 and TRBJ1-1, with 10 bases identical to TRBD1. Germline V gene lookup returns CDR1 MDHEN and CDR2 SYDVKM. The V gene end was trimmed by 6 bases and the J gene end by 5 bases; junction bases not matched to a gene: 9. The CDR3 extends over 15 amino acids. The CDR3 reads CASRTPGQGNTEAFF. In DNA, the CDR3 is TGTGCCAGCAGGACACCGGGACAGGGGAATACTGAAGCTTTCTTT.

This chain uses TRBV18 with TRBJ2-1; 14 bases match TRBD2. The CDR3 loop spans 15 amino acids. The germline gives CDR1 KGHSH, CDR2 LQKENI. With V trimmed by 6 bases and J by 5 bases, 3 bases remained unmatched. CDR3 DNA sequence: TGTGCCAGCTCCCGGGGACTAGCGGGAGACAATGAGCAGTTCTTC. Translated: CASSRGLAGDNEQFF.

V gene TRBV29-1 combines with J gene TRBJ2-7, with TRBD1 matching 8 bases. Per germline, CDR1 SQVTM and CDR2 ANQGSEA. After removal of 3 bases from V and 6 bases from J, the junction contained 4 bases not matched to a gene. The CDR3 is 12 amino acids. This CDR3 is CSVERTGSEQYF. DNA for the CDR3: TGCAGCGTTGAGCGGACAGGGTCCGAGCAGTACTTC.

The chain couples TRBV7-9 to TRBJ1-1; 9 positions match TRBD1. Trimming took 3 bases from V and 3 from J; bases not matched to a gene: 5. The CDR3 consists of 15 residues. The V gene's germline CDR1 is SEHNR and CDR2 FQNEAQ (reference sequence). Written as DNA, the CDR3 is TGTGCCAGCAGCTTCCCCGGGACAGGGTACACTGAAGCTTTCTTT. Protein sequence: CASSFPGTGYTEAFF.

DNA for the CDR3: TGTGCCAGCAGCTTTCGACAGAAAGAGACCCAGTACTTC. It yields the protein CASSFRQKETQYF. This chain links TRBV7-7 with TRBJ2-5; weak D call: TRBD1 (5 bases). The germline V and J ends were trimmed by 3 bases and 3 bases, with 8 bases remaining between them. Germline V gene lookup returns CDR1 SSHAT and CDR2 FNYEAQ (reference sequence). The CDR3 is 13 residues long.

The CDR3 sequence is CASTMAGGIEQYF. CDR3 coding DNA: TGTGCCAGCACCATGGCGGGGGGAATCGAGCAGTACTTC. The chain has TRBV28 and TRBJ2-7, with 8 bases that match TRBD2. The length of the CDR3 is 13 residues. The V gene's germline CDR1 is MDHEN and CDR2 SYDVKM. The V and J ends lost 7 bases and 6 bases, in that order; junction bases with no gene match: 8.

This chain uses TRBV30 with TRBJ2-5, with no clear D. Between the trimmed V and J ends, which lost 2 bases and 2 bases, there was a span of 9 bases. Germline CDR1 GTSNPN, CDR2 SVGIG (reference sequence). The CDR3 is 13 residues long. The CDR3 loop reads CAWSPTLQETQYF. The CDR3, as DNA: TGTGCCTGGAGTCCGACTTTACAAGAGACCCAGTACTTC.

This clone was detected only a few times. This rearrangement joins TRBV7-2 to TRBJ2-1, with 9 bases aligning to TRBD2. The germline gives CDR1 SGHTA, CDR2 FQGNSA. V shed 5 bases and J 9 bases; nucleotides not matched to a gene: 8. This CDR3 has 14 residues. CDR3 in DNA: TGTGCCAGCAGCACCCTGGTTAGCGGGAGTGAGCAGTTCTTC. Its translation is CASSTLVSGSEQFF.

This sequence joins TRBV6-1 and TRBJ2-7; no reliable D call. There are 11 residues in the CDR3. The V end lost 1 base, the J end lost 7 bases, and 5 bases lay between the germline ends. Germline V gene data show CDR1 as MNHNS and CDR2 as SASEGT. The CDR3 loop is CASSEVAEQYF. The CDR3 DNA sequence: TGTGCCAGCAGTGAAGTGGCTGAGCAGTACTTC.

This clone appeared once. The chain carries TRBV7-2 and TRBJ1-3, with no clear D. The CDR3 is 13 amino acids. Trimming pared 5 bases from V and 4 bases from J, leaving 9 bases between. Per germline, CDR1 SGHTA and CDR2 FQGNSA. The CDR3 nucleotides read TGTGCCAGCAGCCAACTTATAGGAAACACCATATATTTT. Amino acids: CASSQLIGNTIYF.

The chain recombines TRBV2 with TRBJ1-1, with D perhaps matching TRBD1 (5 bases). V was clipped by 2 bases and J by 2 bases, with 12 bases between them. Germline CDR1 and CDR2: SNHLY and FYNNEI. The CDR3 extends over 15 amino acids. The CDR3 spells CASSERGGSNTEAFF. The CDR3 nucleotides are TGTGCCAGCAGTGAACGGGGGGGATCTAACACTGAAGCTTTCTTT. Drawing the rest from reference TRBV2 and TRBJ1-1, the complete variable domain is EPEVTQTPSHQVTQMGQEVILRCVPISNHLYFYWYRQILGQKVEFLVSFYNNEISEKSEIFDDQFSVERPDGSNFTLKIRSTKLEDSAMYFCASSERGGSNTEAFFGQGTRLTVV.

This rearrangement joins TRBV6-5 to TRBJ1-5; no clear D gene. CDR1 is MNHEY and CDR2 is SVGAGI in the germline V gene. The CDR3 has 14 residues. V lost 0 bases, J lost 4 bases, and 7 bases lay in between. This chain's CDR3 is CASSYSGNNQPQHF. CDR3 nucleotides: TGTGCCAGCAGTTACTCCGGGAATAATCAGCCCCAGCATTTT.

V usage is TRBV6-1 and J usage is TRBJ2-2; D perhaps matches TRBD2 (6 bases). Trimming took off 4 bases at V and 6 bases at J, with 12 bases between the two ends. Germline CDR1 MNHNS, CDR2 SASEGT. The CDR3 runs 14 residues. This CDR3 is CASSGRLVPGELFF. The CDR3, as DNA: TGTGCCAGCAGTGGGAGACTAGTCCCCGGGGAGCTGTTTTTT.

The chain employs TRBV2 and TRBJ2-3; D gene ambiguous. The germline V gene has CDR1 SNHLY and CDR2 FYNNEI. The CDR3 extends over 12 amino acids. Trimming removed 5 bases from V and 6 bases from J, with 9 bases in between. CDR3 in amino acids: CASSPGLDTQYF. CDR3 sequence (DNA): TGTGCCAGCAGTCCAGGTTTGGATACGCAGTATTTT.

This clone was counted a single time. The rearrangement links TRBV28 to TRBJ1-3; D call uncertain. Germline-derived CDR1 and CDR2 are MDHEN and SYDVKM. The CDR3 sequence is 17 residues long. Trimming cost V 4 bases and J 0 bases, with 16 bases left between them. CDR3 DNA sequence: TGTGCCAGCAGTTCCAGCGGCAGAGCGCGCTCTGGAAACACCATATATTTT. Protein sequence: CASSSSGRARSGNTIYF.

This clone occurred a few times. The chain carries TRBV18 and TRBJ1-1; 7 nucleotides match TRBD1. V gave up 6 bases and J gave up 0 bases; unmatched junction bases: 7. The CDR3 runs 15 residues. Germline V gene lookup returns CDR1 KGHSH and CDR2 LQKENI. The CDR3 coding sequence is TGTGCCAGCTCGCCTCGGGACAGCTTGAACACTGAAGCTTTCTTT. This encodes CASSPRDSLNTEAFF.

The chain couples TRBV27 to TRBJ2-3; TRBD1 matches 8 bases. Looked up from germline, CDR1 is MNHEY and CDR2 is SMNVEV (reference sequence). The CDR3 contains 17 residues. With 6 bases clipped from V and 5 bases from J, the junction kept 16 bases outside the gene matches. The CDR3: CASRERDRGYPRDTQYF. The CDR3 region has the DNA TGTGCCAGCAGGGAACGCGACAGGGGATACCCCCGAGATACGCAGTATTTT.

The chain couples TRBV6-6 to TRBJ1-6; D perhaps matches TRBD1 (6 bases). Germline assignment: CDR1 MNHNY and CDR2 SVGAGI (reference sequence). The CDR3 is 12 amino acids. Trimming shortened V by 7 bases and J by 9 bases, and 10 bases separated the two germline ends. The CDR3 loop reads CASTKGVSPLHF. Written as DNA, the CDR3 is TGTGCCAGCACCAAGGGGGTTTCACCCCTCCACTTT.

The chain joins TRBV5-1 to TRBJ2-3; 8 bases are shared with TRBD2. J was trimmed by 0 bases and V by 7 bases; bases with no gene match: 19. CDR1 SGHRS and CDR2 YFSETQ come from the germline V gene. There are 19 residues in the CDR3. CDR3 loop: CASLPGRGGGTSSTDTQYF. The CDR3 region has the DNA TGCGCCAGCCTACCAGGACGGGGCGGGGGGACAAGCAGCACAGATACGCAGTATTTT.